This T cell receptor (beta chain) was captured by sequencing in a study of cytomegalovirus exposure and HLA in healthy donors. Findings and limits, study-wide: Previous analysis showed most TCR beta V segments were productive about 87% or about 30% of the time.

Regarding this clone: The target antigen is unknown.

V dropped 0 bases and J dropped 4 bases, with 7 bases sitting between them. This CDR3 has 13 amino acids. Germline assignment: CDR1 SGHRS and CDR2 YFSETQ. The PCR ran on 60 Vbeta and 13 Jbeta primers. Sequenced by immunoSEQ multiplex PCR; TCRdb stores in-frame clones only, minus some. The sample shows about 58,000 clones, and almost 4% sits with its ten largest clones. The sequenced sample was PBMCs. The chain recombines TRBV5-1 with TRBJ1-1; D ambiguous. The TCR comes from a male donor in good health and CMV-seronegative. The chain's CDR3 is CASSLDGGTEAFF. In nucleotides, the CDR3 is TGCGCCAGCAGCTTGGACGGTGGCACTGAAGCTTTCTTT.